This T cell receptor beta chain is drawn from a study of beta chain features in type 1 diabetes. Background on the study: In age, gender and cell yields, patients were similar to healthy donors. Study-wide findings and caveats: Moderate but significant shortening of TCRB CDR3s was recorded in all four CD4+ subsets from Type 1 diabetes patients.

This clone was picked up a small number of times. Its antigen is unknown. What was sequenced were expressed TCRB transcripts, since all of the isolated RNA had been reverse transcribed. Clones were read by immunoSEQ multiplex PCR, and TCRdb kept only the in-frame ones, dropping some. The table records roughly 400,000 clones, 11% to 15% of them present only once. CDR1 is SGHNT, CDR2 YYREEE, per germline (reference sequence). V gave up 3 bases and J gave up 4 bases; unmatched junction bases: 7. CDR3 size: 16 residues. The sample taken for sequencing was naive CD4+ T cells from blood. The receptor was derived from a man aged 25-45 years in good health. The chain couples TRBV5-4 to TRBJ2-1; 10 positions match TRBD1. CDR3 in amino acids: CASSYDRGRAYNEQFF. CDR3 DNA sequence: TGTGCCAGCAGCTACGACAGGGGGCGCGCATACAATGAGCAGTTCTTC.